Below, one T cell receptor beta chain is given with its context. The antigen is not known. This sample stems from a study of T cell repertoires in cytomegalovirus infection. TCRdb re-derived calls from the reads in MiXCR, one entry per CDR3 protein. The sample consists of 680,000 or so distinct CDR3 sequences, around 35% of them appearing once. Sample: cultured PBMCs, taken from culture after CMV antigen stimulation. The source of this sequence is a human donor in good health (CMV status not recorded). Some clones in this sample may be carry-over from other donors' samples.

The chain's CDR3 is CSVEDSYNEQFF. Written as DNA, the CDR3 is TGCAGCGTTGAGGACAGCTACAATGAGCAGTTCTTC. The chain links TRBV29-1 to TRBJ2-1; D may be TRBD1 (6 bases). Trimming took 3 bases from V and 3 from J, leaving 6 bases between them. Germline V gene sequence: CDR1 SQVTM, CDR2 ANQGSEA. This CDR3 region has 12 residues.